These T cell receptor beta chains were read from a single sample in a study of T cell responses to AZD1222 COVID-19 vaccine. The repertoire was sequenced with immunoSEQ multiplex PCR; TCRdb's copy has only in-frame clones and lacks some. The data contain about 140,000 clones, roughly 91% of them singletons. The sequencing used peripheral blood, collected 28 days after the second AZD1222 dose. All receptors come from an adult who received the AZD1222 COVID-19 vaccine. Each CDR3 is given with its conserved first and last residue.

>TRBV27|TRBJ1-5
CASSLSPYNQPQHF
>TRBV10-3|TRBJ2-1
CATLPGGAYNEQFF
>TRBV7-8|TRBJ1-3
CASSPPIRSRGNTIYF
>TRBV15|TRBJ1-2
CATSPPLTGAYSVYGYTF
>TRBV28|TRBJ2-7
CASRQRGGRYEQYF
>TRBV5-1|TRBJ2-5
CASSLGLRAQETQYF
>TRBV9|TRBJ1-2
CASSSTGGAGNYGYTF
>TRBV2|TRBJ1-5
CASSVRGQPQHF
>TRBV7-9|TRBJ2-5
CASSLERALETQYF
>TRBV24-1|TRBJ2-3
CATSDPRSGGTDTQYF
>TRBV19|TRBJ1-1
CASSIGPPGTEAFF
>TRBV7-9|TRBJ2-7
CASSLIYEQYF
>TRBV11-2|TRBJ2-5
CASSLGTGGKKTQYF
>TRBV10-3|TRBJ2-5
CAISEAGGETQYF
>TRBV30|TRBJ1-4
CAWSGKGGELRGKLFF
>TRBV7-2|TRBJ2-5
CASSLSGGETQYF
>TRBV6-5|TRBJ1-1
CASSYHRTGGGVAFF
>TRBV7-9|TRBJ1-6
CASSFRSSYNSPLHF
>TRBV2|TRBJ1-6
CASSDGLRNSPLHF
>TRBV7-9|TRBJ1-2
CASSLGGGQEGLSGYTF
>TRBV7-9|TRBJ1-1
CASSLGRRQGATEAFF
>TRBV28|TRBJ2-7
CASSYRGIGTSGGINYEQYF
>TRBV6-5|TRBJ2-7
CASRESSYEQYF
>TRBV19|TRBJ2-5
CASSAFGGGKTQYF
>TRBV7-9|TRBJ1-1
CASSLEFTEAFF
>TRBV21-1|TRBJ1-2
CASRDRPGAGVGSYGYTF
>TRBV6-2/TRBV6-3|TRBJ2-7
CASSWDLPSYEQYF
>TRBV7-9|TRBJ1-1
CASSYISRGRFNTEAFF
>TRBV6-6|TRBJ1-6
CASSAGGLPNSPLHF
>TRBV29-1|TRBJ1-2
CSVEEQPYTF
>TRBV5-6|TRBJ2-1
CASSSRDFRLLYNEQFF
>TRBV7-9|TRBJ2-7
CASSLGHSYEQYF
>TRBV19|TRBJ2-7
CASSIGSGVAYEQYF
>TRBV18|TRBJ2-1
CASSPYRTGGNEQFF
>TRBV6-5|TRBJ1-2
CASSYSGVEGYTF